Described below is a single TCR beta chain sequence and its context. The V end was cut by 2 bases, the J end by 0 bases, with 8 bases between. This CDR3 comprises 15 residues. CDR1 and CDR2 (germline): LNHDA, SQIVND (reference sequence). The data were obtained in a study of blood T cell repertoires in COVID-19. Turning to the study itself: The analysed material was cDNA or gDNA that came from T cells, B-cell-depleted T cells, or PBMCs.

The method was immunoSEQ multiplex PCR; TCRdb's version includes in-frame clones alone and lacks a portion of them. The sample holds about 340,000 clones, more than 90% seen once. The TCR was taken from a woman in her twenties or thirties who had recovered from COVID-19. Sequencing was performed on PBMCs or T cells enriched from blood (not recorded which). This chain uses TRBV19 with TRBJ2-4, with D perhaps TRBD2 (5 bases). The CDR3 loop is CASSIPGGAKNIQYF. For the CDR3, the DNA is TGTGCCAGTAGTATACCCGGAGGAGCCAAAAACATTCAGTACTTC. Full variable domain (rest looked up from reference TRBV19 and TRBJ2-4): DGGITQSPKYLFRKEGQNVTLSCEQNLNHDAMYWYRQDPGQGLRLIYYSQIVNDFQKGDIAEGYSVSREKKESFPLTVTSAQKNPTAFYLCASSIPGGAKNIQYFGAGTRLSVL.